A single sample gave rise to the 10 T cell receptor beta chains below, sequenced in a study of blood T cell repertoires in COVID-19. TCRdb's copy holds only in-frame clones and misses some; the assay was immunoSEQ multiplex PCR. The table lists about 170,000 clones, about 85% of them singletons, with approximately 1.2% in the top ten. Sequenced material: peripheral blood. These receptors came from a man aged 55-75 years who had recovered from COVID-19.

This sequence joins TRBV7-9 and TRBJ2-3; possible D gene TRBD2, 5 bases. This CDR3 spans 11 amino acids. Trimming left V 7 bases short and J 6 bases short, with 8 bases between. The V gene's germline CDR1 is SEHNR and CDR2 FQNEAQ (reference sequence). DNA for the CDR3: TGTGCCAGCACCACGGGGGATACGCAGTATTTT. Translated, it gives CASTTGDTQYF. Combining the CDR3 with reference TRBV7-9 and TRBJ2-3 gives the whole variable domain DTGVSQNPRHKITKRGQNVTFRCDPISEHNRLYWYRQTLGQGPEFLTYFQNEAQLEKSRLLSDRFSAERPKGSFSTLEIQRTEQGDSAMYLCASTTGDTQYFGPGTRLTVL.

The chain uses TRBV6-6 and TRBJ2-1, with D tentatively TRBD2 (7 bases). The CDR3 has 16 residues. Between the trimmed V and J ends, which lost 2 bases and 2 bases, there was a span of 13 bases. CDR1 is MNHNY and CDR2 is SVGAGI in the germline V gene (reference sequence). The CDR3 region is CASSYAGGQTYNEQFF. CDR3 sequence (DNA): TGTGCCAGCAGTTACGCCGGGGGGCAGACCTACAATGAGCAGTTCTTC.

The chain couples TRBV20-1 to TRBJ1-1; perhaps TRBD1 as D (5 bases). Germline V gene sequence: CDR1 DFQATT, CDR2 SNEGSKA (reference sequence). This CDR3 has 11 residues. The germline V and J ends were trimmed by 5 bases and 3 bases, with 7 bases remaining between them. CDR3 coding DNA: TGCAGTGCTCTAGGGGACACTGAAGCTTTCTTT. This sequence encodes CSALGDTEAFF.

The CDR3 sequence is CASSNLAGSTDTQYF. CDR3 sequence (DNA): TGTGCCAGCAGTAACCTAGCGGGTAGCACAGATACGCAGTATTTT. V is TRBV6-2 or TRBV6-3 and J is TRBJ2-3, with 8 bases identical to TRBD2. Germline CDR1 is MNHEY and CDR2 is SVGEGT. With 5 bases clipped from V and 0 bases from J, the junction kept 4 bases outside the gene matches. The CDR3 loop spans 15 amino acids.

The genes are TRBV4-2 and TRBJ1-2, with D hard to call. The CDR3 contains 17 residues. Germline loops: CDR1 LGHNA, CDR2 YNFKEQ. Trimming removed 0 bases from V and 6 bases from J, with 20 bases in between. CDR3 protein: CASSQDAVGRAIDGYTF. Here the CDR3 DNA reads TGTGCCAGCAGCCAAGATGCAGTTGGGAGGGCTATCGATGGCTACACCTTC.

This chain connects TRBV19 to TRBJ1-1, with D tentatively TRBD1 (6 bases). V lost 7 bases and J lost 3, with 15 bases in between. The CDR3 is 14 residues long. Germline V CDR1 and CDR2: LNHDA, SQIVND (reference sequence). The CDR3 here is CASTGLPGDTEAFF. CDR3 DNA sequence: TGTGCCAGTACCGGACTTCCAGGGGACACTGAAGCTTTCTTT.

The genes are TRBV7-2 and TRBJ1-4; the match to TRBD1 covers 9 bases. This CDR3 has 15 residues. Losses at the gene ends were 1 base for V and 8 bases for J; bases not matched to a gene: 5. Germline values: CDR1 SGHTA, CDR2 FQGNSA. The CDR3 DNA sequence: TGTGCCAGCAGCTTAGATGGGACAGGGAACGAAAAACTGTTTTTT. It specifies CASSLDGTGNEKLFF.

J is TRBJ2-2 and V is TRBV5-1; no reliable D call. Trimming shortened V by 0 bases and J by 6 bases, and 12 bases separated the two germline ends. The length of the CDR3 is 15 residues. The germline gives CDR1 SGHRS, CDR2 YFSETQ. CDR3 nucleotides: TGCGCCAGCAGCTTGGACGGTCGGCTAGCCGGGGAGCTGTTTTTT. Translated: CASSLDGRLAGELFF.

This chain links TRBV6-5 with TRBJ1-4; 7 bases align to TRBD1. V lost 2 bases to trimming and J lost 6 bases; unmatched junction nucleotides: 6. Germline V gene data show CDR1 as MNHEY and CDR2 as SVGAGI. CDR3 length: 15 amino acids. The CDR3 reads CASSYAAGGDEKLFF. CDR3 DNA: TGTGCCAGCAGTTACGCGGCAGGGGGAGATGAAAAACTGTTTTTT.

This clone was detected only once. CDR3 DNA: TGTGCCAGCAGTGCCCGGACTAGCGGGGGGACCCTTAGCACAGATACGCAGTATTTT. This codes for CASSARTSGGTLSTDTQYF. The V and J genes are TRBV6-1 and TRBJ2-3, with 14 bases aligning to TRBD2. The trim removed 4 bases at V and 0 bases at J, leaving 9 bases unmatched. Germline V lookup: CDR1 MNHNS, CDR2 SASEGT. The CDR3 extends over 19 amino acids.